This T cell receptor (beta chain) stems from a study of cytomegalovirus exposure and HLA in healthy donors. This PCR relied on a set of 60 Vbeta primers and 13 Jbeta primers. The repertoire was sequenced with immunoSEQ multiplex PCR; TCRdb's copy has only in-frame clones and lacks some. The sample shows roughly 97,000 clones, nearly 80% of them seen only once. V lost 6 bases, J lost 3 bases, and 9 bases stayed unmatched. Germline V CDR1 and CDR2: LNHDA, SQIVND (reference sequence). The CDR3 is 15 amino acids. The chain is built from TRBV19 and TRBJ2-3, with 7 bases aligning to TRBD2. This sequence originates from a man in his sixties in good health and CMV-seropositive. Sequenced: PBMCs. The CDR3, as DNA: TGTGCCAGTAGGCGGGACTACCCAGGGACAGATACGCAGTATTTT. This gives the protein CASRRDYPGTDTQYF. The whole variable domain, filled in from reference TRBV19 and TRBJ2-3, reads DGGITQSPKYLFRKEGQNVTLSCEQNLNHDAMYWYRQDPGQGLRLIYYSQIVNDFQKGDIAEGYSVSREKKESFPLTVTSAQKNPTAFYLCASRRDYPGTDTQYFGPGTRLTVL.